This TCR beta chain stems from a study of control samples from healthy donors and cancer patients. Profiling relied on immunoSEQ multiplex PCR, and the TCRdb table lists in-frame clones only, not all of them. Altogether more than 25,000 clones are present, about 82% being singletons, with the ten largest covering about 6.7%. Sequenced material: PBMCs. The sequence was obtained from a woman between 55 and 75 years old with head and neck cancer.

The CDR3: CASRGLAGATREQFF. The CDR3 nucleotides are TGCGCCAGCAGAGGGCTAGCGGGAGCTACCCGTGAGCAGTTCTTC. This chain uses TRBV5-1 with TRBJ2-1, with 10 nucleotides matching TRBD2. V gave up 5 bases and J gave up 9 bases; unmatched junction bases: 11. Germline V gives CDR1 SGHRS, CDR2 YFSETQ. CDR3 length: 15 residues.